This T cell receptor beta chain was observed in a study of T cells after yellow fever vaccination. Study background: For low cell numbers, libraries were made with SMART-Seq v4 Ultra Low Input. Overall study results and limits: Contaminating bulk clonotypes could be abundant in FACS-sorted repertoires.

CDR1 is SGHTA, CDR2 FQGNSA, per germline. The CDR3 runs to 14 residues. V was clipped by 2 bases and J by 3 bases, with 10 bases between them. UMIs were added to TCR cDNA along with a universal primer site when it was made by 5'RACE template switching. TCRdb analysed the 5' RACE reads with MiXCR anew, one entry per CDR3 protein. Found here are 300,000 to 350,000 distinct CDR3 sequences, approximately 4% of them singletons; the top ten hold roughly 26%. Worth noting for this clonotype: Its matching antigen is unknown.

The clonotype was recovered from a man younger than 35 who received the YFV17D yellow fever vaccine. V gene TRBV7-2 combines with J gene TRBJ2-5; weak D call: TRBD1 (5 bases). The sample here was PBMCs, taken 5 days after the yellow fever booster vaccination. As DNA, the CDR3 is TGTGCCAGCAGCTTATGGGGCCTGGAAGAGACCCAGTACTTC. Its translation: CASSLWGLEETQYF.